A single sample is the source of the 16 T cell receptor beta chains below, sequenced in a study of cytomegalovirus exposure and HLA in healthy donors. TCRdb keeps only in-frame clones here, not all; method: immunoSEQ multiplex PCR. The data contain roughly 220,000 clones, 75% to 95% of them singletons. Sequenced: PBMCs. Source of these receptors: a woman younger than 35 in good health and CMV-seronegative.

The chain uses TRBV6-4 and TRBJ1-2; D is perhaps TRBD1 (6 bases). Looked up from germline, CDR1 is MRHNA and CDR2 is SNTAGT. This CDR3 comprises 13 residues. V lost 5 bases to trimming and J lost 5 bases, with 12 bases between them. The CDR3 reads CASSQTGSYGYTF. In DNA form, the CDR3 reads TGTGCCAGCAGTCAAACAGGGAGTTATGGCTACACCTTC.

The rearrangement uses TRBV18 and TRBJ2-7; 9 positions agree with TRBD2. Looked up from germline, CDR1 is KGHSH and CDR2 is LQKENI. CDR3 length equals 15 residues. The J segment lost 0 bases and the V segment lost 3 bases, leaving 3 bases of the junction unmatched. The CDR3 nucleotides are TGTGCCAGCTCACCGCGACTAGCGGCCTCCTACGAGCAGTACTTC. It yields the protein CASSPRLAASYEQYF.

J is TRBJ2-1 and V is TRBV11-2, with 8 bases that match TRBD2. V dropped 8 bases and J dropped 0; count of bases not matched to a gene: 9. The germline V gene has CDR1 SGHAT and CDR2 FQNNGV. CDR3 length: 16 residues. The CDR3, as DNA: TGTGCCAGCTCAACGGGGGGGACCAGCTCCTACAATGAGCAGTTCTTC. As protein: CASSTGGTSSYNEQFF.

The rearrangement links TRBV11-3 to TRBJ2-7; TRBD2 matches 7 bases. J was trimmed by 7 bases and V by 5 bases; bases with no gene match: 14. CDR3 length: 15 residues. Germline-derived CDR1 and CDR2 are SGHNT and YENEEA. CDR3 nucleotides: TGTGCCAGCAGCCTTTCCTCGACTAGCTCAGGGGAGCAGTACTTC. The encoded protein is CASSLSSTSSGEQYF.

The chain combines TRBV5-4 with TRBJ2-5; tentatively, D is TRBD2 (5 bases). The V end was cut by 0 bases, the J end by 1 base, with 16 bases between. Germline V gives CDR1 SGHNT, CDR2 YYREEE (reference sequence). CDR3 size: 17 residues. The CDR3: CASSLEGGSRTQETQYF. The CDR3 DNA follows: TGTGCCAGCAGCTTGGAAGGCGGGTCCCGTACCCAAGAGACCCAGTACTTC. Based on the CDR3 plus reference TRBV5-4 and TRBJ2-5, the full variable domain is ETGVTQSPTHLIKTRGQQVTLRCSSQSGHNTVSWYQQALGQGPQFIFQYYREEENGRGNFPPRFSGLQFPNYSSELNVNALELDDSALYLCASSLEGGSRTQETQYFGPGTRLLVL.

The V and J genes are TRBV19 and TRBJ2-2; a possible D gene is TRBD1 (5 bases). Germline V gives CDR1 LNHDA, CDR2 SQIVND (reference sequence). Trimming took 5 bases from V and 7 from J, leaving 20 bases between them. The CDR3 covers 16 residues. The CDR3 nucleotides read TGTGCCAGTAGTCCTCAGGGCCTTGGTTGGGGCGGGGAGCTGTTTTTT. Encoded protein: CASSPQGLGWGGELFF.

The chain is built from TRBV28 and TRBJ1-1, with D maybe TRBD1 (6 bases). V was cut by 3 bases and J by 3 bases, with 14 bases left in between. The CDR3 contains 15 residues. Germline-derived CDR1 and CDR2 are MDHEN and SYDVKM. The CDR3 loop is CASSFPGVRDTEAFF. CDR3 bases: TGTGCCAGCAGTTTCCCAGGGGTTAGGGACACTGAAGCTTTCTTT. The full variable domain, in which reference TRBV28 and TRBJ1-1 provide the parts outside the CDR3, is DVKVTQSSRYLVKRTGEKVFLECVQDMDHENMFWYRQDPGLGLRLIYFSYDVKMKEKGDIPEGYSVSREKKERFSLILESASTNQTSMYLCASSFPGVRDTEAFFGQGTRLTVV.

This clone has a single count. The chain couples TRBV7-3 to TRBJ2-1; D gene ambiguous. V was trimmed by 5 bases and J by 1 base, leaving 9 bases between them. The CDR3 totals 14 residues. Per germline, CDR1 SGHTA and CDR2 FQGTGA. CDR3 DNA sequence: TGTGCCAGCAGCCCGAGTGTTTCCTACAATGAGCAGTTCTTC. Translated, it gives CASSPSVSYNEQFF.

The rearrangement joins TRBV7-9 to TRBJ2-3; the D is unclear. CDR3 size: 12 residues. Germline V lookup: CDR1 SEHNR, CDR2 FQNEAQ (reference sequence). Trimming pared 5 bases from V and 5 bases from J, leaving 8 bases between. The CDR3 sequence is CASSLSVDTQYF. CDR3 sequence (DNA): TGTGCCAGCAGCCTCTCCGTAGATACGCAGTATTTT.

The V and J genes are TRBV5-5 and TRBJ1-1; D gene uncertain. Trimming left V 0 bases short and J 8 bases short, with 8 bases between. Per the germline V gene, CDR1 is SGHKS and CDR2 is YYEKEE (reference sequence). The CDR3 extends over 12 amino acids. The CDR3 DNA sequence: TGTGCCAGCAGCTTGGGGCAGAAAGAAGCTTTCTTT. It codes for CASSLGQKEAFF.

This rearrangement joins TRBV2 to TRBJ2-7, with 9 bases aligning to TRBD2. V lost 3 bases and J lost 0; bases outside the gene matches: 9. Germline V gives CDR1 SNHLY, CDR2 FYNNEI. CDR3 length: 17 residues. In DNA, the CDR3 is TGTGCCAGCAGTGACACACGCTCTAGCGGGGTCTCCTACGAGCAGTACTTC. This translates into CASSDTRSSGVSYEQYF. Based on the CDR3 plus reference TRBV2 and TRBJ2-7, the full variable domain is EPEVTQTPSHQVTQMGQEVILRCVPISNHLYFYWYRQILGQKVEFLVSFYNNEISEKSEIFDDQFSVERPDGSNFTLKIRSTKLEDSAMYFCASSDTRSSGVSYEQYFGPGTRLTVT.

This chain connects TRBV11-3 to TRBJ2-2, with D unresolved. Trimming took off 2 bases at V and 1 base at J, with 14 bases between the two ends. The CDR3 is 17 residues long. The V gene's germline CDR1 is SGHNT and CDR2 YENEEA. The CDR3 reads CASSLLAVAGNTGELFF. The CDR3 nucleotides read TGTGCCAGCAGCTTACTCGCGGTTGCTGGGAACACCGGGGAGCTGTTTTTT. The full variable domain, completed using reference TRBV11-3 and TRBJ2-2, is EAGVVQSPRYKIIEKKQPVAFWCNPISGHNTLYWYLQNLGQGPELLIRYENEEAVDDSQLPKDRFSAERLKGVDSTLKIQPAELGDSAVYLCASSLLAVAGNTGELFFGEGSRLTVL.

A single count supports this clone. This chain's CDR3 is CASSQDLYTDTQYF. CDR3 sequence (DNA): TGTGCCAGCAGCCAAGATCTTTACACAGATACGCAGTATTTT. This chain links TRBV4-2 with TRBJ2-3; D call uncertain. The germline V gene has CDR1 LGHNA and CDR2 YNFKEQ. V dropped 0 bases and J dropped 2 bases, with 6 bases sitting between them. This CDR3 contains 14 residues.

The genes are TRBV19 and TRBJ1-1; TRBD1 aligns across 7 bases. Germline V gives CDR1 LNHDA, CDR2 SQIVND (reference sequence). This CDR3 is built from 17 residues. Germline trimming cut 5 bases from V and 1 base from J; bases unmatched to any gene: 13. Written as DNA, the CDR3 is TGTGCCAGTAGTCCCCATCTCTACAGGGGAACGAACACTGAAGCTTTCTTT. Encoded protein: CASSPHLYRGTNTEAFF.

This rearrangement joins TRBV11-3 to TRBJ2-1; D gene unclear. Germline CDR1 is SGHNT and CDR2 is YENEEA. This CDR3 contains 15 residues. V was pared by 5 bases and J by 6 bases, with 17 bases between. DNA for the CDR3: TGTGCCAGCAGCCCAGACCCGTTTTCAGGCAATGAGCAGTTCTTC. It translates to CASSPDPFSGNEQFF. Looking up the rest from reference TRBV11-3 and TRBJ2-1 gives the full variable domain: EAGVVQSPRYKIIEKKQPVAFWCNPISGHNTLYWYLQNLGQGPELLIRYENEEAVDDSQLPKDRFSAERLKGVDSTLKIQPAELGDSAVYLCASSPDPFSGNEQFFGPGTRLTVL.

This clone was seen once. This chain joins TRBV5-4 and TRBJ2-1; 10 positions agree with TRBD2. The CDR3 extends over 16 amino acids. Germline V gene sequence: CDR1 SGHNT, CDR2 YYREEE (reference sequence). The V and J ends lost 5 bases and 4 bases, in that order; junction bases with no gene match: 9. This chain's CDR3 is CASRTASGSRYNEQFF. In DNA form, the CDR3 reads TGTGCCAGCAGAACCGCTAGCGGGAGCAGGTACAATGAGCAGTTCTTC.